Presented here are 27 T cell receptor beta chains from one specimen sequenced in a study of blood T cells in healthy people across ages. With a J-beta primer mix and a sample-barcoded 5' primer, a second PCR ran 7 to 11 cycles. TCRdb analysed the 5' RACE reads with MiXCR anew, one entry per CDR3 protein. The repertoire consists of about 1.8 million distinct CDR3 sequences, with just under 50% occurring once and the leading ten covering roughly 2%. Sequenced sample: blood. All receptors come from a woman in her forties in good health.

The rearrangement joins TRBV6-5 to TRBJ2-3; D may correspond to TRBD1 or TRBD2 (5 bases each). The germline V gene encodes CDR1 MNHEY and CDR2 SVGAGI. The CDR3 consists of 13 residues. Trimming removed 0 bases at V and 7 bases at J, with 8 bases between. CDR3 DNA: TGTGCCAGCAGTTACTCGAGGGGAAATACGCAGTATTTT. Translated, it gives CASSYSRGNTQYF.

This chain joins TRBV6-5 and TRBJ2-7, with D perhaps TRBD2 (8 bases). The CDR3 sequence is 16 residues long. The V end lost 7 bases, the J end lost 7 bases, and 26 bases lay between the germline ends. CDR1 and CDR2 (germline): MNHEY, SVGAGI. The CDR3, as DNA: TGTGCCAGCAACCCCCTAATAGCGGGGAAGGGGGCAGAGCAGTACTTC. Translated, it gives CASNPLIAGKGAEQYF.

The chain couples TRBV29-1 to TRBJ2-7, with D possibly being TRBD2 (5 bases). The V gene's germline CDR1 is SQVTM and CDR2 ANQGSEA. The length of the CDR3 is 16 residues. Trimming took 0 bases from V and 2 from J, leaving 17 bases between them. The CDR3 region has the DNA TGCAGCGTTGAAGATCGGAGCCAAGAGGGAACCTACGAGCAGTACTTC. It translates to CSVEDRSQEGTYEQYF.

The chain combines TRBV5-1 with TRBJ2-1, with a tentative D call TRBD1 (6 bases). Trimming pared 7 bases from V and 8 bases from J, leaving 19 bases between. Germline V gene data show CDR1 as SGHRS and CDR2 as YFSETQ. The CDR3 is 14 amino acids. The CDR3 loop reads CASATGSIVYEQFF. The CDR3 nucleotides read TGCGCCAGCGCGACAGGCTCTATAGTCTATGAGCAGTTCTTC.

The chain carries TRBV14 and TRBJ2-1, with D possibly matching TRBD1 (5 bases). Trimming took off 0 bases at V and 9 bases at J, with 15 bases between the two ends. CDR3 length: 15 amino acids. Looked up from germline, CDR1 is SGHDN and CDR2 is FVKESK. CDR3 sequence reads: CASSQDWIPGIEQFF. CDR3 coding DNA: TGTGCCAGCAGCCAAGATTGGATCCCAGGGATTGAGCAGTTCTTC.

This clonotype came up once. The chain uses TRBV9 and TRBJ2-3; D perhaps matches TRBD1 (5 bases). CDR1 SGDLS and CDR2 YYNGEE come from the germline V gene. Trimming removed 2 bases from V and 1 base from J, with 20 bases in between. The CDR3 is 18 amino acids. The chain's CDR3 is CASSVGRIRTRGTDTQYF. The CDR3 nucleotides read TGTGCCAGCAGCGTGGGCAGGATTAGGACCAGGGGCACAGATACGCAGTATTTT.

This clonotype was picked up a small number of times. This chain uses TRBV27 with TRBJ2-4; 8 bases agree with TRBD1. The J call may be in error: the DNA end matches TRBJ2-5 better. The length of the CDR3 is 14 residues. Looked up from germline, CDR1 is MNHEY and CDR2 is SMNVEV (reference sequence). CDR3 nucleotides: TGTGCCAGCAGTCCGTGGACAGGGACGGAGACCCAGTACTTC. Residues: CASSPWTGTETQYF.

This sequence joins TRBV25-1 and TRBJ1-5, with TRBD1 matching 7 bases. The CDR3 extends over 15 amino acids. V shed 4 bases and J 3 bases; nucleotides not matched to a gene: 6. The germline V gene has CDR1 MGHDK and CDR2 SYGVNS. In DNA, the CDR3 is TGTGCCAGCAGTGCCAGGGGGGGGACCAATCAGCCCCAGCATTTT. Amino acid sequence: CASSARGGTNQPQHF.

This clonotype was picked up a small number of times. J is TRBJ2-5 and V is TRBV28; D is perhaps TRBD1 or TRBD2 (5 bases each). Germline V gene sequence: CDR1 MDHEN, CDR2 SYDVKM. There are 13 residues in the CDR3. Trimming shortened V by 5 bases and J by 4 bases, and 11 bases separated the two germline ends. The CDR3 protein is CASSPVGVETQYF. For the CDR3, the DNA is TGTGCCAGCAGTCCGGTGGGGGTAGAGACCCAGTACTTC.

CDR3 loop: CAISPGDRGLTNEQFF. The CDR3 nucleotides are TGTGCCATCTCGCCCGGGGACAGGGGGCTCACAAATGAGCAGTTCTTC. The chain has TRBV10-3 and TRBJ2-1; 12 bases are shared with TRBD1. Germline V gives CDR1 ENHRY, CDR2 SYGVKD. There are 16 residues in the CDR3. The V segment lost 8 bases and the J segment 7 bases; nucleotides outside the gene matches: 12.

J is TRBJ2-3 and V is TRBV7-9; 8 bases align to TRBD1. CDR1 and CDR2 (germline): SEHNR, FQNEAQ (reference sequence). This CDR3 is built from 17 residues. V lost 0 bases to trimming and J lost 4 bases; unmatched junction nucleotides: 9. The CDR3 DNA reads TGTGCCAGCAGCTTAGCCCAGACAGGGGTGGTTGCAGATACGCAGTATTTT. Translating it yields CASSLAQTGVVADTQYF.

This clonotype was observed a few times. The chain couples TRBV20-1 to TRBJ2-1, with TRBD2 identical over 12 bases. This CDR3 comprises 15 residues. J lost 7 bases, V lost 4 bases, and 8 bases had no gene match. Germline V gene lookup returns CDR1 DFQATT and CDR2 SNEGSKA (reference sequence). The chain's CDR3 is CSAIKLAGGPNEQFF. CDR3 in DNA: TGCAGTGCTATCAAACTAGCGGGGGGACCTAATGAGCAGTTCTTC.

This clonotype was recorded at least ten times. The chain employs TRBV6-5 and TRBJ2-6; TRBD1 matches at 8 bases. The CDR3 has 16 residues. The trim removed 5 bases at V and 0 bases at J, leaving 3 bases unmatched. Germline CDR1 reads MNHEY; CDR2 reads SVGAGI. CDR3 nucleotides: TGTGCCAGCAGTCGAACAGGGGGCTCTGGGGCCAACGTCCTGACTTTC. Translated: CASSRTGGSGANVLTF.

The genes are TRBV12-3 or TRBV12-4 and TRBJ2-7, with D tentatively TRBD1 (6 bases). V was pared by 5 bases and J by 2 bases, with 13 bases between. The CDR3 consists of 14 residues. The CDR3 protein is CASSVMAGAYEQYF. The DNA for the CDR3 is TGTGCCAGCAGTGTAATGGCAGGGGCCTACGAGCAGTACTTC.

This clonotype came up a few times. This rearrangement joins TRBV12-3 or TRBV12-4 to TRBJ2-1; the D gene is possibly TRBD2 (7 bases). V dropped 2 bases and J dropped 6 bases, with 14 bases sitting between them. The CDR3 contains 15 residues. The CDR3 sequence: CASSLRQGGGNEQFF. CDR3 nucleotides: TGTGCCAGCAGTTTAAGGCAGGGAGGGGGCAATGAGCAGTTCTTC.

This clonotype was observed a handful of times. The V gene is TRBV4-3, the J gene TRBJ2-1, with 11 bases aligning to TRBD2. V was pared by 0 bases and J by 7 bases, with 14 bases of the junction left unmatched. This CDR3 is 19 amino acids long. The germline V gene has CDR1 LGHNA and CDR2 YSLEER. The CDR3 sequence is CASSQDPMVAGGPRNEQFF. The CDR3 coding sequence is TGCGCCAGCAGCCAAGATCCGATGGTAGCGGGGGGGCCTAGAAATGAGCAGTTCTTC.

The V call is TRBV27, the J call TRBJ2-1, with TRBD2 as a possible D gene (7 bases). V lost 5 bases and J 1 base, leaving 18 bases between the germline ends. CDR1 is MNHEY and CDR2 is SMNVEV in the germline V gene (reference sequence). The CDR3 totals 17 residues. CDR3 sequence reads: CASSPAPGGLSYNEQFF. CDR3 nucleotides: TGTGCCAGCAGTCCGGCCCCGGGGGGCCTTTCCTACAATGAGCAGTTCTTC.

The gene calls are TRBV29-1 and TRBJ1-1; D unresolved. CDR3 length: 12 amino acids. Germline CDR1 is SQVTM and CDR2 is ANQGSEA. V dropped 6 bases and J dropped 5 bases, with 13 bases sitting between them. The CDR3 DNA follows: TGCAGCGTGACCGGGTGGGTTACTGAAGCTTTCTTT. It encodes CSVTGWVTEAFF.

This clonotype was recorded a few times. J is TRBJ2-5 and V is TRBV20-1, with 8 bases aligning to TRBD2. Germline V gene lookup returns CDR1 DFQATT and CDR2 SNEGSKA (reference sequence). V shed 5 bases, J shed 3 bases, and the junction held 11 bases outside the gene matches. The CDR3 consists of 15 residues. CDR3 nucleotides: TGCAGTGCTCAGCGCGGGGGGAATATAGAAGAGACCCAGTACTTC. It specifies CSAQRGGNIEETQYF.

The chain joins TRBV18 to TRBJ2-3, with D possibly TRBD1 on 6 matching bases. Trimming left V 4 bases short and J 4 bases short, with 18 bases between. The CDR3 contains 16 residues. The germline V gene encodes CDR1 KGHSH and CDR2 LQKENI. The CDR3 region is CASSQQPTGTADTQYF. CDR3 nucleotides: TGTGCCAGCTCACAACAACCGACAGGTACAGCAGATACGCAGTATTTT.

The V and J genes are TRBV6-1 and TRBJ1-2, with 12 bases fitting TRBD1. Trimming cost V 5 bases and J 2 bases; bases outside gene matches: 15. Germline loops: CDR1 MNHNS, CDR2 SASEGT. The CDR3 consists of 19 residues. CDR3 sequence (DNA): TGTGCCAGCAGTCCTACCGGGACAGGGGGCTTCGGTCTAAACTATGGCTACACCTTC. It encodes CASSPTGTGGFGLNYGYTF.

The chain recombines TRBV4-2 with TRBJ2-5; D gene ambiguous. The assigned J gene may be wrong: the sequence end matches TRBJ2-7 better. The CDR3 spans 14 residues. Looked up from germline, CDR1 is LGHNA and CDR2 is YNFKEQ. DNA for the CDR3: TGTGCCAGCAGCCAAACGTTCCAGGAAAACGAGCAGTACTTC. This sequence encodes CASSQTFQENEQYF.

The chain is built from TRBV7-2 and TRBJ1-1, with 9 nucleotides matching TRBD1. The CDR3 contains 13 residues. From germline, CDR1 is SGHTA and CDR2 FQGNSA. V trimming: 2 bases; J trimming: 11 bases; junction bases outside the gene matches: 6. CDR3 sequence reads: CASSLRTGDYAFF. The CDR3 nucleotides are TGTGCCAGCAGCTTAAGGACAGGGGATTATGCTTTCTTT.

V usage is TRBV28 and J usage is TRBJ1-6; a possible D gene is TRBD1 (5 bases). V lost 2 bases to trimming and J lost 11 bases, with 16 bases between them. This CDR3 has 15 residues. Germline values: CDR1 MDHEN, CDR2 SYDVKM. The CDR3 spells CASSLDRAGLTPLHF. Here the CDR3 DNA reads TGTGCCAGCAGTTTAGATCGGGCAGGGTTGACACCCCTCCACTTT.

The chain is built from TRBV11-1 and TRBJ2-5; no clear D. Per the germline V gene, CDR1 is SGHAT and CDR2 is FQDESV (reference sequence). This CDR3 has 14 amino acids. Trimming stripped 3 bases from V and 1 base from J, with 9 bases between. The CDR3 spells CASSLVITQETQYF. For the CDR3, the DNA is TGTGCCAGCAGCTTGGTCATCACCCAAGAGACCCAGTACTTC.

The V and J genes are TRBV7-2 and TRBJ2-1, with a tentative D call TRBD1 (5 bases). The CDR3 spans 16 residues. Trimming left V 5 bases short and J 0 bases short, with 14 bases between. Per the germline V gene, CDR1 is SGHTA and CDR2 is FQGNSA. This CDR3 is CASSPPTAYSYNEQFF. The DNA for the CDR3 is TGTGCCAGCAGCCCGCCGACAGCCTACTCCTACAATGAGCAGTTCTTC.

V is TRBV7-2 and J is TRBJ2-1, with D maybe TRBD1 (5 bases). The CDR3 has 14 residues. Trimming removed 7 bases from V and 2 bases from J, with 12 bases in between. Per germline, CDR1 SGHTA and CDR2 FQGNSA. DNA for the CDR3: TGTGCCAGCACCGCGCCAGGGACCTACAATGAGCAGTTCTTC. This sequence encodes CASTAPGTYNEQFF.